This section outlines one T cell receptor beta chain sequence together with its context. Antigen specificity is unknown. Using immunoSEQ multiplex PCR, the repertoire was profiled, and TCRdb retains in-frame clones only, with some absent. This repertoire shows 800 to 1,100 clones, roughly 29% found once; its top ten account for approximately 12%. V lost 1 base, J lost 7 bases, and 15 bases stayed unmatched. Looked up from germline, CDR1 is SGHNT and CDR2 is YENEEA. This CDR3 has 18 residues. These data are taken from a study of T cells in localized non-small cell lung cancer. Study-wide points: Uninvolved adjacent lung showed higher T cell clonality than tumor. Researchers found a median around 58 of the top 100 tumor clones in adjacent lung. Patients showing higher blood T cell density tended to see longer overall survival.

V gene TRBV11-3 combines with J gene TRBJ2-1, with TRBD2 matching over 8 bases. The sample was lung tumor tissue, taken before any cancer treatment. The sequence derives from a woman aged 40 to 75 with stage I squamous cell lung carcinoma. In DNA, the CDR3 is TGTGCCAGCAGCTTAGTTACTAGCGGAGCTTCAATTCGGAATGAGCAGTTCTTC. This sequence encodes CASSLVTSGASIRNEQFF.